One sample yielded the 27 T cell receptor beta chains listed below, sequenced in a study of Tregs in tolerant kidney transplant recipients. Here immunoSEQ multiplex PCR was the method, and the copy in TCRdb shows in-frame clones only, minus some. The sample holds around 86,000 clones, over 75% seen once. Recipients received nonmyeloablative bone marrow transplants from related graft donors, with transient mixed chimerism. Sequenced material: CD4+ T cells from blood (PBMCs), taken 24 months after the transplant. The source of these receptors is a human patient who received a combined kidney and bone marrow transplant. Some of the T cells might come from the graft donor.

The chain recombines TRBV18 with TRBJ2-7, with a possible D match to TRBD2 (5 bases). Germline V CDR1 and CDR2: KGHSH, LQKENI. The length of the CDR3 is 14 residues. V lost 0 bases, J lost 2 bases, and 8 bases lay in between. The CDR3 region is CASSPPGETYEQYF. CDR3 sequence (DNA): TGTGCCAGCTCACCACCGGGAGAGACCTACGAGCAGTACTTC. The full variable domain, with the rest looked up from reference TRBV18 and TRBJ2-7, is NAGVMQNPRHLVRRRGQEARLRCSPMKGHSHVYWYRQLPEEGLKFMVYLQKENIIDESGMPKERFSAEFPKEGPSILRIQQVVRGDSAAYFCASSPPGETYEQYFGPGTRLTVT.

The chain uses TRBV6-1 and TRBJ1-2, with D uncertain. Germline values: CDR1 MNHNS, CDR2 SASEGT. The ends were cut back, 5 bases at V and 4 bases at J, with 11 bases in the middle. This CDR3 has 13 residues. CDR3 nucleotide sequence: TGTGCCAGCAGTCGGACGGGGTCCTATGGCTACACCTTC. Translation: CASSRTGSYGYTF.

The chain links TRBV18 to TRBJ2-1; a weak D match, TRBD2 (5 bases). The CDR3 has 14 amino acids. Germline V gene data show CDR1 as KGHSH and CDR2 as LQKENI. Trimming pared 1 base from V and 4 bases from J, leaving 8 bases between. DNA of the CDR3: TGTGCCAGCTCACCACGTGGGAGATACAATGAGCAGTTCTTC. Translating it yields CASSPRGRYNEQFF. The full variable domain, with the rest looked up from reference TRBV18 and TRBJ2-1, is NAGVMQNPRHLVRRRGQEARLRCSPMKGHSHVYWYRQLPEEGLKFMVYLQKENIIDESGMPKERFSAEFPKEGPSILRIQQVVRGDSAAYFCASSPRGRYNEQFFGPGTRLTVL.

This chain joins TRBV6-6 and TRBJ1-1; D is possibly TRBD1 (5 bases). The germline V gene encodes CDR1 MNHNY and CDR2 SVGAGI (reference sequence). V shed 1 base and J shed 4 bases, with 13 bases lying between them. This CDR3 has 15 residues. CDR3 nucleotide sequence: TGTGCCAGCAGTTACTACGGGGAGGGGACCACTGAAGCTTTCTTT. Its protein product is CASSYYGEGTTEAFF.

V usage is TRBV19 and J usage is TRBJ1-1; 7 bases line up with TRBD1. This CDR3 is built from 12 residues. CDR1 and CDR2 (germline): LNHDA, SQIVND (reference sequence). V was clipped by 9 bases and J by 1 base; unmatched bases: 2. CDR3 sequence reads: CASDRANTEAFF. The CDR3 nucleotides read TGTGCCAGCGACAGGGCGAACACTGAAGCTTTCTTT.

The rearrangement joins TRBV7-2 to TRBJ1-3; 7 bases are a match to TRBD1. This CDR3 comprises 17 residues. J lost 0 bases, V lost 4 bases, and 9 bases had no gene match. CDR1 SGHTA and CDR2 FQGNSA come from the germline V gene. CDR3 DNA sequence: TGTGCCAGCAGCTCCCGACAGGGCAGGAGCTCTGGAAACACCATATATTTT. Translated: CASSSRQGRSSGNTIYF.

V usage is TRBV7-2 and J usage is TRBJ2-2, with TRBD2 identical over 9 bases. The CDR3 contains 15 residues. CDR1 and CDR2 (germline): SGHTA, FQGNSA. V shed 3 bases and J 3 bases; nucleotides not matched to a gene: 2. CDR3 residues: CASSLTSGHTGELFF. The CDR3 region has the DNA TGTGCCAGCAGCTTGACTAGCGGCCACACCGGGGAGCTGTTTTTT.

DNA of the CDR3: TGTGCCAGCAGCCAAGAAACTAGCGGGAGGCTAGTCACAGATACGCAGTATTTT. It yields the protein CASSQETSGRLVTDTQYF. The V call is TRBV4-2, the J call TRBJ2-3; TRBD2 matches at 12 bases. The CDR3 length is 18 residues. J was trimmed by 2 bases and V by 0 bases; bases with no gene match: 6. Per the germline V gene, CDR1 is LGHNA and CDR2 is YNFKEQ.

J is TRBJ1-2 and V is TRBV7-2; TRBD1 matches at 10 bases. The V and J ends lost 4 bases and 9 bases, in that order; junction bases with no gene match: 11. Looked up from germline, CDR1 is SGHTA and CDR2 is FQGNSA. CDR3 length equals 15 residues. The CDR3 is CASSYPGTGAERYTF. In nucleotides, the CDR3 is TGTGCCAGCAGCTACCCCGGGACAGGGGCTGAGCGCTACACCTTC.

This chain joins TRBV5-4 and TRBJ2-1, with D perhaps matching TRBD2 (5 bases). From germline, CDR1 is SGHNT and CDR2 YYREEE (reference sequence). The ends were cut back, 2 bases at V and 9 bases at J, with 12 bases in the middle. CDR3 length: 13 residues. CDR3 sequence reads: CASSFPGMGEQFF. CDR3 nucleotide sequence: TGTGCCAGCAGCTTTCCGGGAATGGGTGAGCAGTTCTTC.

This chain links TRBV28 with TRBJ1-2, with D possibly being TRBD1 (5 bases). V was trimmed by 6 bases and J by 0 bases, leaving 11 bases between them. The CDR3 spans 14 residues. CDR1 and CDR2 (germline): MDHEN, SYDVKM. The CDR3 is CASSQGSPNYGYTF. CDR3 nucleotide sequence: TGTGCCAGCAGCCAGGGTTCCCCTAACTATGGCTACACCTTC.

The chain couples TRBV19 to TRBJ2-7; a possible D gene is TRBD1 (6 bases). V lost 1 base to trimming and J lost 0 bases, with 10 bases between them. CDR1 is LNHDA, CDR2 SQIVND, per germline (reference sequence). CDR3 size: 15 residues. The CDR3 loop is CASSIGTVPSYEQYF. The CDR3 nucleotides read TGTGCCAGTAGTATAGGGACAGTTCCCTCCTACGAGCAGTACTTC.

The chain recombines TRBV27 with TRBJ2-5; 9 bases fit TRBD2. Germline CDR1 is MNHEY and CDR2 is SMNVEV (reference sequence). Trimming removed 5 bases from V and 5 bases from J; junction bases left unmatched: 9. The CDR3 contains 15 residues. The CDR3 region has the DNA TGTGCCAGCAGTAAACTGACTAGCGGCAGCGAGACCCAGTACTTC. This sequence encodes CASSKLTSGSETQYF.

This chain links TRBV5-1 with TRBJ2-1, with 16 nucleotides matching TRBD2. J gave up 8 bases and V 4 bases, and 9 bases lay outside the gene matches. CDR1 SGHRS and CDR2 YFSETQ come from the germline V gene. CDR3 length equals 17 residues. The CDR3 region is CASSKTGTSGRADEQFF. CDR3 bases: TGCGCCAGCAGCAAAACCGGGACTAGCGGGAGGGCCGATGAGCAGTTCTTC.

The rearrangement uses TRBV19 and TRBJ2-1; TRBD1 matches at 9 bases. J lost 7 bases, V lost 5 bases, and 9 bases had no gene match. This CDR3 comprises 15 residues. Per germline, CDR1 LNHDA and CDR2 SQIVND (reference sequence). CDR3 sequence: CASSLPGQGANEQFF. The CDR3 DNA follows: TGTGCCAGTAGTCTTCCGGGACAGGGCGCGAATGAGCAGTTCTTC.

The chain has TRBV7-9 and TRBJ2-5, with a possible D match to TRBD1 (6 bases). The J call may not be correct, given that the DNA end is closer to TRBJ2-7. There are 13 residues in the CDR3. Germline-derived CDR1 and CDR2 are SEHNR and FQNEAQ (reference sequence). CDR3 DNA sequence: TGTGCCAGCAGCTACACAGGGAGCTACGAGCAGTACTTC. This encodes CASSYTGSYEQYF.

The chain has TRBV7-7 and TRBJ2-7; 10 bases fit TRBD1. Germline CDR1 is SSHAT and CDR2 is FNYEAQ (reference sequence). There are 15 residues in the CDR3. The J segment lost 4 bases and the V segment lost 0 bases, leaving 3 bases of the junction unmatched. In nucleotides, the CDR3 is TGTGCCAGCAGCTTAGCGTGGGGACAGGGGTACGAGCAGTACTTC. Residues: CASSLAWGQGYEQYF.

This chain uses TRBV11-2 with TRBJ2-3; D is undetermined. The V and J ends lost 2 bases and 2 bases respectively, with 8 bases between them. Germline-derived CDR1 and CDR2 are SGHAT and FQNNGV. The CDR3 has 14 residues. The CDR3 here is CASSLSWATDTQYF. The CDR3 DNA sequence: TGTGCCAGCAGCTTAAGTTGGGCCACAGATACGCAGTATTTT.

There are a few counts of this clone. The genes are TRBV19 and TRBJ1-5; TRBD1 agrees at 8 bases. CDR1 is LNHDA and CDR2 is SQIVND in the germline V gene (reference sequence). This CDR3 is built from 14 residues. The ends lost 7 bases at V and 2 bases at J; junction bases unmatched: 4. This CDR3 reads CASKTGAGNQPQHF. The DNA for the CDR3 is TGTGCCAGTAAGACAGGGGCTGGCAATCAGCCCCAGCATTTT.

J is TRBJ1-1 and V is TRBV1; TRBD1, the D gene given by the table, was not confirmed from the DNA. TRBV1 is annotated as a pseudogene. This CDR3 region has 18 residues. The CDR3 DNA sequence: TGCACCAGCAGCCAAAAGGGTGACAGGCCGTTACTTAACACTGAAGCTTTCTTT. It encodes CTSSQKGDRPLLNTEAFF.

This chain connects TRBV7-2 to TRBJ1-6; D not certain. V was clipped by 0 bases and J by 7 bases, with 13 bases between them. The CDR3 has 16 residues. Germline CDR1 is SGHTA and CDR2 is FQGNSA. CDR3 in amino acids: CASSLAPRLGNSPLHF. CDR3 sequence (DNA): TGTGCCAGCAGCTTAGCACCCAGGTTGGGCAATTCACCCCTCCACTTT.

The gene calls are TRBV5-6 and TRBJ2-4; tentatively, D is TRBD1 (7 bases). Trimming removed 3 bases at V and 8 bases at J, with 18 bases between. Germline loops: CDR1 SGHDT, CDR2 YYEEEE. This CDR3 contains 15 residues. Here the CDR3 reads CASSSRQGGAHIQYF. CDR3 nucleotide sequence: TGTGCCAGCAGCTCCAGACAGGGAGGCGCCCACATTCAGTACTTC.

The V and J genes are TRBV6-5 and TRBJ1-6; TRBD1 matches 7 bases. Germline CDR1 MNHEY, CDR2 SVGAGI. The CDR3 is made up of 13 amino acids. V trimming: 9 bases; J trimming: 9 bases; junction bases outside the gene matches: 8. CDR3 region: CASGNRGGSPLHF. The CDR3 coding sequence is TGTGCCAGTGGAAACAGGGGTGGTTCACCCCTCCACTTT.

The rearrangement links TRBV18 to TRBJ1-2; 9 bases are a match to TRBD1. The CDR3 sequence is 15 residues long. CDR1 KGHSH and CDR2 LQKENI come from the germline V gene. J was trimmed by 4 bases and V by 3 bases; bases with no gene match: 6. CDR3 bases: TGTGCCAGCTCACCCGGACAGGGGAGTGTCTATGGCTACACCTTC. Protein: CASSPGQGSVYGYTF.

V gene TRBV2 combines with J gene TRBJ1-1; TRBD1 aligns across 7 bases. The CDR3 runs to 15 residues. The V segment lost 2 bases and the J segment 0 bases; nucleotides outside the gene matches: 3. Germline CDR1 SNHLY, CDR2 FYNNEI. Here the CDR3 reads CASSEQGVMNTEAFF. CDR3 sequence (DNA): TGTGCCAGCAGTGAACAGGGGGTTATGAACACTGAAGCTTTCTTT.

Regarding this clone: The junction does not match germline at one end; this may be a read error. This sample includes further DNA sequences coding for the same CDR3. The chain links TRBV19 to TRBJ2-7; 9 nucleotides line up with TRBD2. Germline CDR1 is LNHDA and CDR2 is SQIVND (reference sequence). The CDR3 extends over 15 amino acids. CDR3 in amino acids: CASSGLAGIFYEQYF. CDR3 nucleotide sequence: TGCGCCAGTAGCGGTCTAGCGGGAATTTTTTACGAGCAGTACTTC.

The chain links TRBV5-6 to TRBJ2-3, with D tentatively TRBD2 (6 bases). Germline CDR1 and CDR2: SGHDT and YYEEEE. This CDR3 is 14 amino acids long. Trimming shortened V by 3 bases and J by 0 bases, and 8 bases separated the two germline ends. The DNA for the CDR3 is TGTGCCAGCAGCTCGGGACTCAGCACAGATACGCAGTATTTT. Its translation: CASSSGLSTDTQYF.